One sample yielded the 13 T cell receptor beta chains listed below, sequenced in a study of blood T cell repertoires in COVID-19. Sequencing was performed with immunoSEQ multiplex PCR; in TCRdb, only in-frame clones are kept and a portion is missing. This table has fewer than 70,000 clones, about nine tenths appearing once. The sequencing input was peripheral blood. These receptors came from a man aged 45-65 years with active COVID-19.

The chain employs TRBV7-2 and TRBJ2-1, with 7 bases fitting TRBD1. V shed 5 bases, J shed 4 bases, and the junction held 8 bases outside the gene matches. Germline CDR1 and CDR2: SGHTA and FQGNSA. The CDR3 is 15 residues long. CDR3 amino acids: CASSRGQLQYNEQFF. The CDR3 coding sequence is TGTGCCAGCAGCCGGGGACAGTTACAATACAATGAGCAGTTCTTC.

The chain uses TRBV6-2 or TRBV6-3 and TRBJ2-2, with 7 bases that match TRBD2. The CDR3 contains 13 residues. V lost 6 bases, J lost 5 bases, and 3 bases stayed unmatched. Germline CDR1 and CDR2: MNHEY and SVGEGT. The CDR3 DNA reads as TGTGCCAGCAGCCTACTAGCGACCGGGGAGCTGTTTTTT. This gives the protein CASSLLATGELFF.

The chain combines TRBV7-2 with TRBJ1-2; the D is unclear. The CDR3 is made up of 15 amino acids. Germline values: CDR1 SGHTA, CDR2 FQGNSA. The V gene lost 4 bases and the J gene lost 4 bases, with 16 bases spanning the gap. The CDR3 coding sequence is TGTGCCAGCAGCTCAAACGGAGGTGGGAGCTATGGCTACACCTTC. Its protein is CASSSNGGGSYGYTF. Full variable domain (outside the CDR3, taken from reference TRBV7-2 and TRBJ1-2): GAGVSQSPSNKVTEKGKDVELRCDPISGHTALYWYRQSLGQGLEFLIYFQGNSAPDKSGLPSDRFSAERTGGSVSTLTIQRTQQEDSAVYLCASSSNGGGSYGYTFGSGTRLTVV.

This clone showed up many times. The genes are TRBV5-1 and TRBJ1-3; D perhaps matches TRBD1 (5 bases). Germline-derived CDR1 and CDR2 are SGHRS and YFSETQ. The CDR3 totals 15 residues. V dropped 3 bases and J dropped 0 bases, with 10 bases sitting between them. CDR3 sequence: CASSSPGISGNTIYF. The CDR3 nucleotides read TGCGCCAGCAGCTCTCCAGGGATCTCTGGAAACACCATATATTTT.

This chain links TRBV2 with TRBJ1-1, with 7 bases aligning to TRBD1. After removal of 9 bases from V and 4 bases from J, the junction contained 8 bases not matched to a gene. This CDR3 has 13 residues. The germline V gene encodes CDR1 SNHLY and CDR2 FYNNEI. CDR3 sequence reads: CASVQGSSTEAFF. The DNA of the CDR3 is TGTGCCAGTGTACAGGGGTCGAGCACTGAAGCTTTCTTT.

This chain joins TRBV29-1 and TRBJ2-1, with TRBD1 identical over 11 bases. CDR1 and CDR2 (germline): SQVTM, ANQGSEA. V gave up 3 bases and J gave up 8 bases; unmatched junction bases: 12. The CDR3 spans 16 residues. DNA for the CDR3: TGCAGCGTTGACACTGGGGGATGGACAGGGGGCTATGAGCAGTTCTTC. Amino acids: CSVDTGGWTGGYEQFF.

V usage is TRBV6-5 and J usage is TRBJ2-1; no clear D. The CDR3 sequence is 14 residues long. Trimming left V 4 bases short and J 1 base short, with 8 bases between. The V gene's germline CDR1 is MNHEY and CDR2 SVGAGI. The CDR3 DNA follows: TGTGCCAGCAGTTTGGCCCTTTCCTACAATGAGCAGTTCTTC. The encoded protein is CASSLALSYNEQFF.

V gene TRBV30 combines with J gene TRBJ1-2; D gene ambiguous. CDR3 length: 13 residues. The germline gives CDR1 GTSNPN, CDR2 SVGIG (reference sequence). The V and J ends lost 3 bases and 2 bases respectively, with 10 bases between them. The chain's CDR3 is CAWSHGPNYGYTF. In nucleotides, the CDR3 is TGTGCCTGGAGCCATGGCCCAAACTATGGCTACACCTTC.

The table lists this clone with a count of one. This sequence joins TRBV4-1 and TRBJ1-6; D is unclear. Germline CDR1 is MGHRA and CDR2 is YSYEKL. This CDR3 has 17 amino acids. The V and J ends lost 0 bases and 0 bases respectively, with 9 bases between them. CDR3 amino acids: CASSQEDTSSYNSPLHF. The DNA for the CDR3 is TGCGCCAGCAGCCAAGAAGACACCAGCTCCTATAATTCACCCCTCCACTTT.

The chain employs TRBV5-8 and TRBJ1-1; TRBD1 is a possible D gene (6 bases). This CDR3 region has 15 residues. In germline, CDR1 is SGHTS, CDR2 YDEGEE. Trimming took 2 bases from V and 0 from J, leaving 11 bases between them. The DNA for the CDR3 is TGTGCCAGCAGCTTTCAGGGGTCGGTGAACACTGAAGCTTTCTTT. Translating it yields CASSFQGSVNTEAFF.

The sample holds one count of this clone. The V call is TRBV28, the J call TRBJ2-7, with a tentative D call TRBD2 (5 bases). The V gene lost 10 bases and the J gene lost 3 bases, with 22 bases spanning the gap. The CDR3 has 15 residues. CDR1 is MDHEN and CDR2 is SYDVKM in the germline V gene. The CDR3 reads CATEGLGGSFYEQYF. The CDR3 nucleotides read TGTGCCACCGAGGGTCTTGGCGGGTCTTTCTACGAGCAGTACTTC.

The V call is TRBV5-4, the J call TRBJ2-7; D possibly corresponds to TRBD1 (6 bases). The CDR3 consists of 15 residues. Trimming took 5 bases from V and 5 from J, leaving 20 bases between them. The germline V gene encodes CDR1 SGHNT and CDR2 YYREEE (reference sequence). Here the CDR3 reads CASRPSGHLGDEQYF. The CDR3 DNA sequence: TGTGCCAGCAGGCCCTCGGGACACCTCGGCGACGAGCAGTACTTC.

The CDR3 coding sequence is TGTGCCAGCTCACCGGGGGGGGTTGAAGCTTTCTTT. Protein product: CASSPGGVEAFF. V and J are TRBV18 and TRBJ1-1; possibly TRBD1 for D (5 bases). Germline values: CDR1 KGHSH, CDR2 LQKENI. The length of the CDR3 is 12 residues. V dropped 3 bases and J dropped 7 bases, with 9 bases sitting between them.